This record looks at one TCR beta chain sequence and its context. V shed 8 bases and J shed 2 bases, with 12 bases lying between them. Germline CDR1 and CDR2: KGHDR and SFDVKD. CDR3 length: 14 residues. This entry is derived from a study of blood T cell repertoires in COVID-19. Across the whole study: T cells, B-cell-depleted T cells, or PBMCs provided the cDNA or gDNA that served as material.

Original handling: Reference gene primers were amplified, and this amplification served to estimate nucleated cell counts. The table came from immunoSEQ multiplex PCR; TCRdb's copy has only in-frame clones and leaves some out. V, J and clone size are those of that table, while D and trimming were read from the DNA. The sample lists under 75,000 clones; around 87% were seen once. This sequence originates from a woman aged 18-30 years with acute or convalescent COVID-19. Sequenced sample: peripheral blood. The chain has TRBV24-1 and TRBJ1-5; D not resolved. CDR3: CATTYSFCNQPQHF. In DNA, the CDR3 is TGTGCCACCACCTACAGTTTTTGCAATCAGCCCCAGCATTTT.